This note documents a single TCR beta chain sequence. What it recognizes is unknown. TCRdb reprocessed the 5' RACE reads via MiXCR and lists one record per CDR3 protein. The profile shows 450,000 or so distinct CDR3 sequences, approximately 15% of them singletons. These data originate in a study of identical twins. CDR1 and CDR2 (germline): SGHTA, FQGNSA. The CDR3 loop spans 16 amino acids. V trimming: 6 bases; J trimming: 2 bases; junction bases outside the gene matches: 8. Study-wide points: Abundant beta clonotypes from cord blood bore fewer insertions; memory repertoires lacked this pattern. For out-of-frame beta sequences, excess twin sharing was weaker.

The same sample was also studied in work on yellow fever vaccine responses in identical twins.

This TCR came from a woman under 30 in good health. The material sequenced was CD4+ T cells sorted from blood. The gene calls are TRBV7-2 and TRBJ2-7; 12 positions agree with TRBD2. This chain's CDR3 is CASSSASGRAAYEQYF. The CDR3 nucleotides read TGTGCCAGCAGTTCCGCTAGCGGGAGGGCGGCCTACGAGCAGTACTTC.